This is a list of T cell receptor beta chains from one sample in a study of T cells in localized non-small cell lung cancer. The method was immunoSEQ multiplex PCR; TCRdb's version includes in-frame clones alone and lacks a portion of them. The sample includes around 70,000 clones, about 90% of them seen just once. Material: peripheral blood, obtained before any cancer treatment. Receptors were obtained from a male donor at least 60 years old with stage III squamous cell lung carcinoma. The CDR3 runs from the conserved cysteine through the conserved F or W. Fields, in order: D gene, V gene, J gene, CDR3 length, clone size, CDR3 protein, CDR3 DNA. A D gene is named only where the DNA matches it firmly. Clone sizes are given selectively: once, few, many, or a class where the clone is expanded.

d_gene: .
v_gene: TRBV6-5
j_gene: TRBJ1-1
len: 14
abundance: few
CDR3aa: CASSYSRGVTEAFF
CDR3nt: TGTGCCAGCAGTTACTCAAGGGGCGTCACTGAAGCTTTCTTT

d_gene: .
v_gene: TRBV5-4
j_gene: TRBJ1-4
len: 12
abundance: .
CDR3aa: CASSLAGNGLFF
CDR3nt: TGTGCCAGCAGCTTGGCTGGGAACGGACTGTTTTTT

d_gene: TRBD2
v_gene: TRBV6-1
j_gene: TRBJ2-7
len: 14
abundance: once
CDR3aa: CASRTSGGPYEQYF
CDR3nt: TGTGCCAGCCGGACTAGCGGGGGGCCCTACGAGCAGTACTTC

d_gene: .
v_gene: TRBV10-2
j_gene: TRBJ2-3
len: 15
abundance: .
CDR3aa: CASSEVGVSTDTQYF
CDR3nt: TGCGCCAGCAGTGAGGTCGGAGTAAGCACAGATACGCAGTATTTT

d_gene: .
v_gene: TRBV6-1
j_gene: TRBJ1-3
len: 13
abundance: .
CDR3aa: CASILGGGNTIYF
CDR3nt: TGTGCCAGCATTCTTGGGGGGGGAAACACCATATATTTT

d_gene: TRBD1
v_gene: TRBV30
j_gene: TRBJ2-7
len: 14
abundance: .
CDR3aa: CAWSSTGGSDEQYF
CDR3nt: TGTGCCTGGAGTTCCACAGGGGGTTCAGACGAGCAGTACTTC

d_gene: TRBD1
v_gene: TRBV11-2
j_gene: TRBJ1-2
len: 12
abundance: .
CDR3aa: CASSLSGGGYTF
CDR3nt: TGTGCCAGCAGCTTGTCAGGGGGCGGCTACACCTTC

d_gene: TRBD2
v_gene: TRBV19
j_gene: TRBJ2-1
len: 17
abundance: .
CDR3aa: CASSIDGLAGAYNEQFF
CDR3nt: TGTGCCAGTAGTATAGATGGACTAGCGGGGGCCTACAATGAGCAGTTCTTC

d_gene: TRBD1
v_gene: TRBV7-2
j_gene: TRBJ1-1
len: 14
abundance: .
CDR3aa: CASSLADRVGVAFF
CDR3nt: TGTGCCAGCAGCTTAGCAGACAGGGTCGGGGTAGCTTTCTTT

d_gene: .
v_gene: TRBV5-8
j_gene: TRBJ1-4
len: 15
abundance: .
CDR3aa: CASSLRLPRGEKLFF
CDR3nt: TGTGCCAGCAGCCTAAGACTCCCGAGGGGGGAAAAACTGTTTTTT

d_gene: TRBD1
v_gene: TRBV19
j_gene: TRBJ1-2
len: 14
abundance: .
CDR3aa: CASRSGQGAYGYTF
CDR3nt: TGTGCCAGCCGAAGCGGACAGGGAGCTTATGGCTACACCTTC

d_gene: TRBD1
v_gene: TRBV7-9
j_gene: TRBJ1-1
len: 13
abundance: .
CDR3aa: CASSPSGGTEAFF
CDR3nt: TGTGCCAGCAGCCCCTCAGGGGGGACTGAAGCTTTCTTT

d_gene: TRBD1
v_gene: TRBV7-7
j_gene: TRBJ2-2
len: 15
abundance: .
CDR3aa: CASSSDRGNTGELFF
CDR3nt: TGTGCTAGCAGCTCGGACAGGGGTAACACCGGGGAGCTGTTTTTT

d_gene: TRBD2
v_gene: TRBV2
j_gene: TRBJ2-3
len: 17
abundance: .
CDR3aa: CASSEAGLAGGQNTQYF
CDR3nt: TGTGCCAGCAGTGAAGCGGGACTAGCGGGGGGGCAGAATACGCAGTATTTT

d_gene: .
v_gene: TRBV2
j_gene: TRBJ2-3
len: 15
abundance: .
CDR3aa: CASSAGLPSTDTQYF
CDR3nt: TGTGCCAGCAGTGCAGGACTCCCGAGCACAGATACGCAGTATTTT

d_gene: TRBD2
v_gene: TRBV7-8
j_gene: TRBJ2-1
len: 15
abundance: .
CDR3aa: CASSLLAGSYNEQFF
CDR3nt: TGTGCCAGCAGCTTACTAGCGGGCTCCTACAATGAGCAGTTCTTC

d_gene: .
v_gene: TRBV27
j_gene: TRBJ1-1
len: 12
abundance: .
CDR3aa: CASSLRGSEAFF
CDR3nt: TGTGCCAGCAGTTTAAGGGGAAGCGAAGCTTTCTTT

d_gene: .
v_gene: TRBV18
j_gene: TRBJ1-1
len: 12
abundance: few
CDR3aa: CASSSGGAEAFF
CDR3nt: TGTGCCAGCTCAAGCGGGGGCGCGGAAGCTTTCTTT

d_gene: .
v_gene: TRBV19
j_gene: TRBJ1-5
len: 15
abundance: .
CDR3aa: CASTSRTDSNQPQHF
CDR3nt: TGTGCCAGTACCTCCAGGACAGATAGCAATCAGCCCCAGCATTTT

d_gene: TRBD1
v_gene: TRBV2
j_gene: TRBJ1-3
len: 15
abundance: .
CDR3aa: CASSERQGFGNTIYF
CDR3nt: TGTGCCAGCAGTGAAAGACAGGGCTTTGGAAACACCATATATTTT

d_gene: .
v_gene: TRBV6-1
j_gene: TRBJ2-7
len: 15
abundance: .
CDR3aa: CASNNPQGWVDEQYF
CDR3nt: TGTGCCAGCAATAATCCCCAGGGATGGGTCGACGAGCAGTACTTC

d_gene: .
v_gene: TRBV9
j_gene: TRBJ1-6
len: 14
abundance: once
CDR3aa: CASSPWVEDSPLHF
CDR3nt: TGTGCCAGCAGCCCTTGGGTTGAGGATTCACCCCTCCACTTT

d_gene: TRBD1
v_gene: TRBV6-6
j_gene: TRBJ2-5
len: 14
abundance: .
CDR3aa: CASGGQGHQETQYF
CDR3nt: TGTGCCAGCGGTGGACAGGGCCACCAAGAGACCCAGTACTTC

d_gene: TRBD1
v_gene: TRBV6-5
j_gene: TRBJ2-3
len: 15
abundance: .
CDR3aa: CASSSTGGRSYTQYF
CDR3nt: TGTGCCAGCAGTTCTACAGGGGGCCGCTCATATACGCAGTATTTT

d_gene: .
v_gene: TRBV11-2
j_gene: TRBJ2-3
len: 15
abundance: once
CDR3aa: CASSPSDLSTDTQYF
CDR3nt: TGTGCCAGCAGCCCCTCGGATCTTAGCACAGATACGCAGTATTTT